Sequencing of this TCR beta chain was carried out in a study of blood T cell repertoires in COVID-19 (dated by TCRdb to about 2020). Study-wide context: Collaborator samples came from the United States, Italy and Spain and covered acute and convalescent phases of COVID-19. The material from the prospective study consisted of cDNA or gDNA derived from T cells, B-cell-depleted T cells, or PBMCs. Subjects who had been exposed to COVID-19, were actively infected with it, or had recovered from it provided the deeply sampled blood TCRbeta repertoires that made up the dataset. The repertoires were released in a freely available public database meant as a resource for research on the immune response to SARS-CoV-2. Samples were obtained from the ongoing ImmuneRACE study (first 160 participants) and from over 1,000 subjects provided by 6 global collaborators. A de-identified subject ID, COVID-19 status, age in years and sex were almost always included in the sample metadata. Where available, HLA class I and class II types were taken from metadata supplied by the sample provider and were not determined by assay-based typing.

Concerning this clone itself: Its antigen specificity is not known. No much larger clone exists at a distance of one base, and base qualities are not known.

TCRbeta CDR3 regions were amplified from genomic DNA by means of the immunoSEQ Assay, a bias-controlled multiplex PCR. Per the original workflow: Within the assay, amplification of reference gene primers was used to estimate how many nucleated cells each sample contained. To quantify the absolute abundance of each unique TCRbeta CDR3 rearrangement, sequence reads were collapsed and filtered. For each sample, productive Simpson clonality was calculated as the square root of Simpson's diversity index over productive rearrangements. In its TCRdb copy, this immuneACCESS table keeps in-frame sequences only and misses some clones. Where compared with another copy, unresolved V genes explain less than half of these, and the others have no known cause. The V and J calls and clone size were taken over from that table, and D and trimming were inferred from the DNA. This sample has approximately 110,000 clones in its table, and about 82% of those were observed once. Approximately 5% of the sample lies in the top ten.

Collaborating institutions collected whole blood in K2EDTA tubes following their own protocols. For TCRbeta analysis, collaborators shipped samples in one of three forms: frozen whole blood, isolated PBMCs, or DNA extracted from either of those sample types. General study outcomes and caveats: Clinical and demographic metadata were provided uncurated, with the amount varying by source and participant.

The source is a human donor in a cohort sampled during active COVID-19. The source material was peripheral blood.

The CDR3 region: CASKDWTTSNQPQHF. Here is the DNA: TGTGCCAGCAAAGACTGGACAACTAGCAATCAGCCCCAGCATTTT. The sequence is built from TRBV2 and TRBJ1-5; TRBD1 is a possible D gene, resting on 5 matching bases. Via the germline V gene, CDR1 is SNHLY and CDR2 FYNNEI. The V and J ends are trimmed by 7 bases and 0 bases, leaving 13 bases between them. Including cysteine and phenylalanine, the CDR3 has 15 amino acids. The read is trimmed to its CDR3 DNA, 45 bases read in frame from base 1.